The present entry profiles one TCR beta chain with its context. The sample is drawn from a study of T cells expressing NK-cell markers. This CDR3 is built from 14 residues. Per germline, CDR1 DFQATT and CDR2 SNEGSKA (reference sequence). TCRdb reprocessed the 5' RACE reads, keeping one entry per CDR3 protein, no DNA. The sample table includes 550,000 to 600,000 distinct CDR3 sequences. The rearrangement joins TRBV20-1 to TRBJ2-5; TCRdb reports TRBD2, a call that lacks DNA to check it against. The receptor's source is a man between 18 and 29 years old in good health. Specimen: blood T cells: a sorted CD56 or NKG2C T cell subset, CD4+ or CD8+ T cells, or bulk PBMC T cells (not recorded which). The CDR3 reads CSARDMGGLETQYF.